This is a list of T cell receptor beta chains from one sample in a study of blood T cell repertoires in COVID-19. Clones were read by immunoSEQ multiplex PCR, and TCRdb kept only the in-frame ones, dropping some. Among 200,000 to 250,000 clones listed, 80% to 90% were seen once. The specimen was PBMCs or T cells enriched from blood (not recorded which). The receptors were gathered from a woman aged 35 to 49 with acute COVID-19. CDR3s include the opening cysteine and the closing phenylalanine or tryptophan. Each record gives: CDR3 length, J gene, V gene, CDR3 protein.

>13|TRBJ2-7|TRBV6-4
CASSDAVSGEQYF
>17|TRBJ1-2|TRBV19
CASSIRGQGANNYGYTF
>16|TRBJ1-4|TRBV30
CAWSVHGILVAEKLFF
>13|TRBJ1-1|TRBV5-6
CASRDRVNTEAFF
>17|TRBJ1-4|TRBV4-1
CASSQLLLGATNEKLFF
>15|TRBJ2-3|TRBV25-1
CASSEVAGFKDTQYF
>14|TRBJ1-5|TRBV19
CASRGRGYNQPQHF
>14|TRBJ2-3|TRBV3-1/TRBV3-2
CASSQEWRPDTQYF
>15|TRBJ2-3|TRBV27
CASSTSGARLDTQYF
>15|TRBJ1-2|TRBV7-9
CASSSDRVLDYGYTF
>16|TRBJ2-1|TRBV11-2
CASSLAGQGRVNEQFF
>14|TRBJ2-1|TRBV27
CASSLGLLNNEQFF
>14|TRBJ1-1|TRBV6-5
CASRPTGRNTEAFF
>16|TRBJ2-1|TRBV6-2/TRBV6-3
CASSKTSGGLYNEQFF
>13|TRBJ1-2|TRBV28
CASSIGTGVGYTF
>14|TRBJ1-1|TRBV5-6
CASSLITGAAEAFF
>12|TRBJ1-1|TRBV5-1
CASGATNTEAFF
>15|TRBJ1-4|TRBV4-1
CASSQAQGAREKLFF
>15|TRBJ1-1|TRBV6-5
CATKRLDYMNTEAFF
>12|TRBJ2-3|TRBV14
CASSPTLSTQYF
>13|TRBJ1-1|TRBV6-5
CASGRNGETEAFF
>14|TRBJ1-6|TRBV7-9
CASSEQGGNSPLHF
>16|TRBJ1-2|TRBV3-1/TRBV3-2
CASSQAIGGRVGGYTF
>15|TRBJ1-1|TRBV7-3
CASSLSDSGSAEAFF
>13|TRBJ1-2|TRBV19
CASSSRESYGYTF
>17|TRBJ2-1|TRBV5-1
CASSFGHSSNSYNEQFF
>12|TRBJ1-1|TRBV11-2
CASSLAQGGAFF
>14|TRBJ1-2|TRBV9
CASSPSLTGYGYTF
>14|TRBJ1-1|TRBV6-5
CASRQAAANTEAFF
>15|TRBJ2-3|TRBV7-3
CASSIDGTSADTQYF
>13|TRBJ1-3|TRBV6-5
CASNLYSGNTIYF
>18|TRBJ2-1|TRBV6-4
CASSKGPSGGASYNEQFF
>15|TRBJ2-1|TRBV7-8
CASSYSRGSYNEQFF
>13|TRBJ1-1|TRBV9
CASSVGGFTEAFF
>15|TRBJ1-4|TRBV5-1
CASSLTGQGSEKLFF
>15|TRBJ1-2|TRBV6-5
CASSYSGEGSNGYTF
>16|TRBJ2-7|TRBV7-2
CASSLHSTTQTYEQYF
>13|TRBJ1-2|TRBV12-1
CASSSGQFYGYTF
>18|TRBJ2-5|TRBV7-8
CASSLALTTSGGQETQYF
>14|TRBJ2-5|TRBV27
CASSLASSYETQYF
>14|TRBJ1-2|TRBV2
CASSLGQGSRGYTF
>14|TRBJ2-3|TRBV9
CASSRRDTTDTQYF
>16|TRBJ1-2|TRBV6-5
CASSYSLAGRRNGYTF
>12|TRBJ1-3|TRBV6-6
CASRETGTAIYF
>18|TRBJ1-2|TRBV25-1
CASSSPRSGAGVNYGYTF
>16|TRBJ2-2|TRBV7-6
CASSPQGITIPGELFF
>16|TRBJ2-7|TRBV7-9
CASSSRGQASTYEQYF
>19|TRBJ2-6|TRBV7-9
CASSLGGQGTMSGANVLTF
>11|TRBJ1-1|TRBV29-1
CSVEPGQEAFF
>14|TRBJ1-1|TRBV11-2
CASSLTGWSTEAFF
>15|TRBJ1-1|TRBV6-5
CASTGRGFGYTEAFF
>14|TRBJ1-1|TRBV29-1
CSVEDLGVTTEAFF
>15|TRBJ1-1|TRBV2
CASSEQGGAVTEAFF
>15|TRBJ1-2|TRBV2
CASSEGVGGIYGYTF